This paragraph reports one TCR beta chain. This specimen comes from a study of blood T cell repertoires in COVID-19. In the study overall: Italy, Spain and the United States were the sources of the convalescent and acute COVID-19 samples. T cells, B-cell-depleted T cells, or PBMCs supplied cDNA or gDNA.

Seattle-derived patients entered the study during active infection and were followed longitudinally. The CDR3 sequence is 15 residues long. The germline gives CDR1 SGHVS, CDR2 FNYEAQ. Losses at the gene ends were 5 bases for V and 0 bases for J; bases not matched to a gene: 4. Original data processing: Nucleated cell counts were estimated from reference gene primer amplification. Libraries were prepared by immunoSEQ multiplex PCR; TCRdb keeps only in-frame clonotypes and omits some of them. The V and J calls and clone size are taken from that table; D and trimming were inferred from the DNA. This table has 140,000 to 150,000 clones, roughly nine tenths appearing once.

Sequencing was carried out using peripheral blood. The clonotype was recovered from a man in his late teens or twenties with COVID-19, enrolled during active disease. The chain uses TRBV7-6 and TRBJ2-3; TRBD1 matches at 8 bases. The CDR3 here is CASSRQGSSTDTQYF. Written as DNA, the CDR3 is TGTGCCAGCAGCAGACAGGGGTCTAGCACAGATACGCAGTATTTT.